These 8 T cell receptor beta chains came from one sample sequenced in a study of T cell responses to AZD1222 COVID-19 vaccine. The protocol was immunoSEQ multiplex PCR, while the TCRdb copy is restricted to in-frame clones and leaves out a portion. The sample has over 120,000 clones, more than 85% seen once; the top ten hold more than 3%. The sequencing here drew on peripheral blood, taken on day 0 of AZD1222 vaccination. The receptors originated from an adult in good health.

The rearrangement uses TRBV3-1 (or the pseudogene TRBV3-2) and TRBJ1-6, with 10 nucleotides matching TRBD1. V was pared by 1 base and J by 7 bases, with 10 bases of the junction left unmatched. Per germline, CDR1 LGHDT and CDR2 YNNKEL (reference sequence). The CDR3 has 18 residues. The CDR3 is CASSQGLTGGKGNSPLHF. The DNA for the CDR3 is TGTGCCAGCAGCCAAGGGCTGACAGGGGGCAAGGGGAATTCACCCCTCCACTTT.

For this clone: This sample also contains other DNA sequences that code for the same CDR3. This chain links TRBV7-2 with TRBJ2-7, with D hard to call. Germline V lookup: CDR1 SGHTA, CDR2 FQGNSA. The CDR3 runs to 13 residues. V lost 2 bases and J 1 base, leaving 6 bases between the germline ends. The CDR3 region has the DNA TGTGCCAGCAGCTTAACCCCATCCTACGAGCAGTACTTC. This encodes CASSLTPSYEQYF.

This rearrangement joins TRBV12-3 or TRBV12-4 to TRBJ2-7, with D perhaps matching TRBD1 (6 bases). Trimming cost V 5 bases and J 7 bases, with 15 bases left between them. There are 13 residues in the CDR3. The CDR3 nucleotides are TGTGCCAGCAGTCCCAGGACAGCTTGGGAGCAGTACTTC. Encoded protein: CASSPRTAWEQYF.

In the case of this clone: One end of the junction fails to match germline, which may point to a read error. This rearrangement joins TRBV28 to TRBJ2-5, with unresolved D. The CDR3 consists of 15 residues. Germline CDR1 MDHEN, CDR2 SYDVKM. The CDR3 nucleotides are TGTGCCAGCAGTTTATTCCAGGCCCTCCAAGAGATCCAGTACTTC. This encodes CASSLFQALQEIQYF.

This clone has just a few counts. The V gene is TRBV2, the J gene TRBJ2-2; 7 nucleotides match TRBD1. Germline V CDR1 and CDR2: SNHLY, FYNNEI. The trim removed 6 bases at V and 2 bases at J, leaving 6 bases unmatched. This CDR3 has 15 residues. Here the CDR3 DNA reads TGTGCCAGCAGGCCGGGGACAGCTAACACCGGGGAGCTGTTTTTT. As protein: CASRPGTANTGELFF.

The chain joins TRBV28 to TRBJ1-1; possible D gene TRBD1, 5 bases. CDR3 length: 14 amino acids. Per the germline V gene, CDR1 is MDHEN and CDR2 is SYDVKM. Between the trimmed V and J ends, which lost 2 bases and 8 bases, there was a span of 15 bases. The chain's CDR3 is CASSLSVRGFEAFF. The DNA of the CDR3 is TGTGCCAGCAGTTTAAGTGTGAGGGGATTCGAAGCTTTCTTT. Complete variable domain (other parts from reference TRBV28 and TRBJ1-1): DVKVTQSSRYLVKRTGEKVFLECVQDMDHENMFWYRQDPGLGLRLIYFSYDVKMKEKGDIPEGYSVSREKKERFSLILESASTNQTSMYLCASSLSVRGFEAFFGQGTRLTVV.

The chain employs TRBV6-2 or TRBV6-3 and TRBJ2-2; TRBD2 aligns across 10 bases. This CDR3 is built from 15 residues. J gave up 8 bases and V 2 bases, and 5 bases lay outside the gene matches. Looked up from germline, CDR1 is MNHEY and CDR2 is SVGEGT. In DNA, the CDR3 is TGTGCCAGCAGTTACCAAGCGGGAGGGAGAGGGGAGCTGTTTTTT. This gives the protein CASSYQAGGRGELFF.

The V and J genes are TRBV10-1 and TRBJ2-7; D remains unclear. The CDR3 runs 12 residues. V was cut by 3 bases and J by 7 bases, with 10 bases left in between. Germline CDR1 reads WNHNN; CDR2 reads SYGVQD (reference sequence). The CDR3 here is CASSDSVGEQYF. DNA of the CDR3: TGCGCCAGCAGTGATTCGGTAGGAGAGCAGTACTTC.